This T cell receptor beta chain was captured in a study of molecular identifiers for immune sequencing clone quantification. Looking at the study overall: Four of five splits of RNA from approximately 20,000 or 100,000 naive CD8 cells were sequenced in replicates.

TCRdb called the PCR reads again in MiXCR, with one record for every CDR3 protein. The sample holds about 510,000 distinct CDR3 sequences, approximately 25% seen once. Naive CD8 T cells, phenotype CD8+CD4-CCR7+CD45RA+, were sorted. This CDR3 has 17 amino acids. The germline CDR1 and CDR2 sequences are SGHRS and YFSETQ. Trimming took off 0 bases at V and 6 bases at J, with 18 bases between the two ends. This clonotype was detected a few times. The material sequenced was naive CD8+ T cells from blood, with Jurkat cell RNA spiked in. The subset denotes: FACS-sorted CD8+CD4-CCR7+CD45RA+ naive T cells. The receptor was derived from a human donor in good health. Some libraries in this study had Jurkat cell RNA spiked in. The chain has TRBV5-1 and TRBJ2-2; possibly TRBD2 for D (9 bases). The chain's CDR3 is CASSLGGLAGQAGELFF. In DNA, the CDR3 is TGCGCCAGCAGCTTGGGGGGCCTAGCGGGACAGGCCGGGGAGCTGTTTTTT.